This TCR beta chain derives from a study of blood T cells in healthy people across ages. Comment on this clonotype: Its cognate antigen is unknown.

Trimming took 4 bases from V and 9 from J, leaving 14 bases between them. Germline CDR1 SGDLS, CDR2 YYNGEE. The CDR3 is 14 residues long. Study-wide results and limits: The long-lived group displayed more naive CD4+ cells, plus higher diversity, than the aged donors did.

Primers used in a second PCR of roughly 6 to 11 cycles were a sample-barcoded 5' primer and a J-beta primer mix. Tags on each cDNA molecule came from a template-switch adaptor with 12 random nucleotides. TCRdb processed the 5' RACE reads anew with MiXCR; each CDR3 protein has one entry. The table includes over 1,500,000 distinct CDR3 sequences, approximately 40% detected once. This clonotype was obtained from a human donor in good health. The rearrangement joins TRBV9 to TRBJ1-6; no clear D. Material for sequencing was blood. CDR3 sequence reads: CASSPQNVGSPLHF. The CDR3 DNA follows: TGTGCCAGCAGCCCCCAAAACGTGGGTTCACCCCTCCACTTT.